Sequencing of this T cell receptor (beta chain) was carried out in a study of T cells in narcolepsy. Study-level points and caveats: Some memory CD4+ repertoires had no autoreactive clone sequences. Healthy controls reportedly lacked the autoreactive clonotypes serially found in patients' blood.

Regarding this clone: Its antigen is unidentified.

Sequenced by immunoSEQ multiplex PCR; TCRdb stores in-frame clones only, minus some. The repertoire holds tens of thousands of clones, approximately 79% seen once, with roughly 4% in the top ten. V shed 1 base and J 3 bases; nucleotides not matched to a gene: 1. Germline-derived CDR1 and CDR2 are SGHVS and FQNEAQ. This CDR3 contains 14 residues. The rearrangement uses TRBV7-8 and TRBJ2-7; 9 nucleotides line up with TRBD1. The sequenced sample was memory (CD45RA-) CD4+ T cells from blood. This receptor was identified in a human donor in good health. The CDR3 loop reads CASSLGGQGYEQYF. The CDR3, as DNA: TGTGCCAGCAGCTTAGGGGGACAGGGCTACGAGCAGTACTTC.